The sequence of this TCR beta chain was determined in a study of T cell changes during pregnancy in multiple sclerosis. This clone is a singleton in its sample. Per germline, CDR1 LNHNV and CDR2 YYDKDF (reference sequence). Trimming took 6 bases from V and 2 from J; bases not matched to a gene: 11. The CDR3 spans 18 residues. Method: immunoSEQ multiplex PCR; TCRdb's copy keeps in-frame clones and lacks some. The profile shows approximately 70,000 clones, around 92% of them singletons. The specimen comprised peripheral blood, sampled in the first trimester of pregnancy. This sequence joins TRBV15 and TRBJ2-6; 9 nucleotides match TRBD1. This TCR derives from a female donor in good health, enrolled as a control in a pregnancy study. The chain's CDR3 is CATRGDREGWAGANVLTF. In nucleotides, the CDR3 is TGTGCCACCAGAGGGGACAGGGAAGGATGGGCTGGGGCCAACGTCCTGACTTTC.